This TCR beta chain is from a study of PD-1 blockade in classical Hodgkin lymphoma. Study conclusions and caveats: After ASCT, patients who started nivolumab under 1 year later were excluded. TCR diversity at baseline was reported to be reduced in newly diagnosed patients relative to healthy donors.

The CDR3 contains 12 residues. Germline V gene sequence: CDR1 ENHRY, CDR2 SYGVKD. V dropped 2 bases and J dropped 13 bases, with 11 bases sitting between them. The table came from immunoSEQ multiplex PCR; TCRdb's copy has only in-frame clones and leaves some out. The sample yields 75,000 to 100,000 clones, 81% seen once. As for this clone: Antigen specificity is unknown.

There was relapse after autologous stem cell transplantation in every patient, and there was variation in brentuximab vedotin exposure. Best response was recorded as complete response, partial response or progressive disease. The sample consisted of peripheral blood mononuclear cells (PBMCs), taken before the second cycle of nivolumab. The rearrangement links TRBV10-3 to TRBJ1-4; D gene uncertain. The receptor comes from a human donor with classical Hodgkin lymphoma. The CDR3 DNA is TGTGCCATCAGTGAGACCGGCAGTCCACTGTTTTTT. Translating gives CAISETGSPLFF.